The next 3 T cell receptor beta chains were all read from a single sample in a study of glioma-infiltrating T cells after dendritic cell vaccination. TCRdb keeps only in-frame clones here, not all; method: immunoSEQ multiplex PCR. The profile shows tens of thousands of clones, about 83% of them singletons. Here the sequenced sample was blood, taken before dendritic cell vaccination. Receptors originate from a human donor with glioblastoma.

CDR3 protein: CARVRTDSSYEQYF. The CDR3 nucleotides are TGTGCCAGAGTGAGGACAGACAGCTCCTACGAGCAGTACTTC. V and J are TRBV6-9 and TRBJ2-7; TRBD1 might be the D (6 bases). V was trimmed by 9 bases and J by 0 bases, leaving 15 bases between them. The CDR3 is 14 residues long. The germline V gene encodes CDR1 MNHGY and CDR2 SVAAGI.

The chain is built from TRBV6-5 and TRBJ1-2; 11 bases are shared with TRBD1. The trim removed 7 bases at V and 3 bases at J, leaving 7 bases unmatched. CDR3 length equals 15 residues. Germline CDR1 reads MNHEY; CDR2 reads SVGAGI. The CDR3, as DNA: TGTGCCAGCACAAGGACAGGGGGCGTCGACTATGGCTACACCTTC. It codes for CASTRTGGVDYGYTF.

The CDR3 protein is CSVGTPSYEQYF. The CDR3 nucleotides are TGCAGCGTAGGGACACCGTCCTACGAGCAGTACTTC. The V and J genes are TRBV29-1 and TRBJ2-7; the D gene is possibly TRBD1 (6 bases). Germline assignment: CDR1 SQVTM and CDR2 ANQGSEA. V was pared by 6 bases and J by 1 base, with 10 bases between. This CDR3 spans 12 amino acids.